This T cell receptor beta chain is from a study of control samples from healthy donors and cancer patients. Data came from immunoSEQ multiplex PCR; TCRdb stores just in-frame clones and leaves some out. The sample yields 90,000 to 100,000 clones, around 89% seen once. The CDR3 length is 14 residues. Trimming pared 0 bases from V and 7 bases from J, leaving 12 bases between. Germline assignment: CDR1 MNHEY and CDR2 SVGAGI. J is TRBJ1-1 and V is TRBV6-5; a possible D gene is TRBD1 (5 bases). The sequence derives from a woman in her seventies in good health. Source material: blood. The CDR3 loop is CASSYSGGVGEAFF. In DNA, the CDR3 is TGTGCCAGCAGTTACTCTGGGGGGGTGGGTGAAGCTTTCTTT.